This T cell receptor (beta chain) was sequenced in a study of CD8 T cells in ankylosing spondylitis. Preparation of TCR beta libraries was done by quantitative 5'-RACE with molecular barcodes. TCRdb recomputed calls from the 5' RACE reads with MiXCR, one row per CDR3 protein. The sample has about 210,000 distinct CDR3 sequences; about 7% are singletons. Study results and caveats: Matched ankylosing spondylitis synovial fluid reportedly contained a significantly enriched population of disease-linked clones. Among TCR beta sequences, a motif of under ten highly homologous variants appeared characteristic of ankylosing spondylitis blood.

The germline V and J ends were trimmed by 7 bases and 2 bases, with 10 bases remaining between them. This CDR3 region has 13 residues. CDR1 is MNHNY, CDR2 SVGAGI, per germline (reference sequence). This clonotype was seen at least ten times. The antigen is unknown. Specimen: blood, either unsorted or a sorted T cell fraction (not recorded which). This sequence originates from a male donor with ankylosing spondylitis. The chain recombines TRBV6-6 with TRBJ2-3; unclear D gene. The CDR3 sequence is CASKLATTDTQYF. The CDR3 DNA reads TGTGCCAGCAAGCTCGCGACCACAGATACGCAGTATTTT.